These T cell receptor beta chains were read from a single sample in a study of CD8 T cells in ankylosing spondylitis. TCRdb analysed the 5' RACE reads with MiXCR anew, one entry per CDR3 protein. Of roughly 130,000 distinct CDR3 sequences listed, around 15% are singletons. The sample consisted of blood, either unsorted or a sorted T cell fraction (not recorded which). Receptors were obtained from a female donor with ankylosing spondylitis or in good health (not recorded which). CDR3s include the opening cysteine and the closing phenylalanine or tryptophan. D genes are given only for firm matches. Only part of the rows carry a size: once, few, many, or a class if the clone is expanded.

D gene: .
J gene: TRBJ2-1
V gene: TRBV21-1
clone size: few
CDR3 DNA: TGTGCCAGCAGCCGTTGGACTTCACCATCCTACAATGAGCAGTTCTTC
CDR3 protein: CASSRWTSPSYNEQFF

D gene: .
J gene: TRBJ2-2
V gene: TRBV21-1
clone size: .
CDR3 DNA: TGTGCCAGCAGCAAAGGGGGCGGGACAGGGGATATGGACACCGGGGAGCTGTTTTTT
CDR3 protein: CASSKGGGTGDMDTGELFF

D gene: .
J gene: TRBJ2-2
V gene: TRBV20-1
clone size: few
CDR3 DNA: TGCAGTGCTAGAGTGGGCAGGGTCACCGGGGAGCTGTTTTTT
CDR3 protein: CSARVGRVTGELFF

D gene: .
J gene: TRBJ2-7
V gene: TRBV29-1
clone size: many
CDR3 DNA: TGCAGCGTTGACGGCAGGGACTACGAGCAGTACTTC
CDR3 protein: CSVDGRDYEQYF

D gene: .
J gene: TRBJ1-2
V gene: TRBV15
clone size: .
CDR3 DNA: TGTGCCACCAGCAGACAGGGACCGAATGGCTACACCTTC
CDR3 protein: CATSRQGPNGYTF

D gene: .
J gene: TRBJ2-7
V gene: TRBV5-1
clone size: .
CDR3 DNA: TGCGCCAGCAGCTTGGACACGGGGCAAAGGGGCGAGCAGTACTTC
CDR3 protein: CASSLDTGQRGEQYF

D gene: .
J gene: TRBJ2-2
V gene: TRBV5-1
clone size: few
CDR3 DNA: TGCGCCAGCACCTTGGATGGAGGGGACACCGGGGAGCTGTTTTTT
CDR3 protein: CASTLDGGDTGELFF

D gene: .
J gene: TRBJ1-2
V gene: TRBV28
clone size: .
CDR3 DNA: TGTGCCAGCAGTTTACAACTCGATGGGGCCGTGGATGGCTACACCTTC
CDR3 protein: CASSLQLDGAVDGYTF

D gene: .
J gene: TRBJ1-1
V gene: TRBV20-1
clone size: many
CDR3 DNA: TGCAGTGCTAGCTTCGCCGCGGAGGTCACTGAAGCTTTCTTT
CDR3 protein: CSASFAAEVTEAFF

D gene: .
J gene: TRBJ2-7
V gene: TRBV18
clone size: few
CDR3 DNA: TGTGCCAGCTCCCGAGGAAACGACGAGCAGTACTTC
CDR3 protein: CASSRGNDEQYF

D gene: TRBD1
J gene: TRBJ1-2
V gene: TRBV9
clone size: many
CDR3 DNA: TGTGCCAGCAGCGTAGAGGGGGCCGATGGCTACACCTTC
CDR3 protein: CASSVEGADGYTF

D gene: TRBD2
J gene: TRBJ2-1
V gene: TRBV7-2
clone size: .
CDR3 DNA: TGTGCCAGCAGCTTATCGGGGGGGACATACAATGAGCAGTTCTTC
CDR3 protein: CASSLSGGTYNEQFF

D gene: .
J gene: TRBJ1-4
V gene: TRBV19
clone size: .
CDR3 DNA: TGTGCCAGTTTGCAGGGGTATGGCGAAAAACTGTTTTTT
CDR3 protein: CASLQGYGEKLFF

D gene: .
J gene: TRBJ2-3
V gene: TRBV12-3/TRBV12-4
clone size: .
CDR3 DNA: TGTGCCAGCAGTCGGACTTCCCGCACAGATACGCAGTATTTT
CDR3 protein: CASSRTSRTDTQYF

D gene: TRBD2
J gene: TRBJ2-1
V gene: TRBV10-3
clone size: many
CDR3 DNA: TGTGCCATCAGTGATATAACTAGCGGGAGCGTCTTCAATGAGCAGTTCTTC
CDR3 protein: CAISDITSGSVFNEQFF

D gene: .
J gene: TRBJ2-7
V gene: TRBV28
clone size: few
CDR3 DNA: TGTGCCAGCAGCCCTATAAACGGCTACGAGCAGTACTTC
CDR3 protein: CASSPINGYEQYF

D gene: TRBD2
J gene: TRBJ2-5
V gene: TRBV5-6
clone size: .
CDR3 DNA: TGTGCCAGCAGCTTGCGTTCGGCGCCTAGCGGGAGATGGAAGACCCAGTACTTC
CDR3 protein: CASSLRSAPSGRWKTQYF

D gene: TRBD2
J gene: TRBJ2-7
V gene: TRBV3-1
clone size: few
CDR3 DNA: TGTGCCAGCAGCTCGGGACTAGCGGCCTACGAGCAGTACTTC
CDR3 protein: CASSSGLAAYEQYF

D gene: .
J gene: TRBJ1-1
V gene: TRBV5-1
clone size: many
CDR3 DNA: TGCGCCAGCAGCTTGGATTACGACAGGATGAACACTGAAGCTTTCTTT
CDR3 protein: CASSLDYDRMNTEAFF

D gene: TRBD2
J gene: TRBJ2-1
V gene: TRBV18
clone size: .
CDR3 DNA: TGTGCCAGCTCACCGACTAGCTATGAGCAGTTCTTC
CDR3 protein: CASSPTSYEQFF

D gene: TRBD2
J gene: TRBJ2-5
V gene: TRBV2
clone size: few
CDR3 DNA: TGTGCCAGCAGCGGGACTAGAGCGGTCGAGACCCAGTACTTC
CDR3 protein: CASSGTRAVETQYF

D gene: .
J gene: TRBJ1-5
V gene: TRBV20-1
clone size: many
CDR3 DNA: TGCAGTGCTATCGACAGGTCAGGGCCCCAGCATTTT
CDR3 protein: CSAIDRSGPQHF

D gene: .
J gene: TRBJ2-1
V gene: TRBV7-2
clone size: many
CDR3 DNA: TGTGCCAGCAGCTTAGGATCTTACAATGAGCAGTTCTTC
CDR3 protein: CASSLGSYNEQFF

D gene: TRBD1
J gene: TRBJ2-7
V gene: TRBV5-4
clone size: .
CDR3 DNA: TGTGCCAGTTCGAACAGGGGGCAATTCTCCTACGAGCAGTACTTC
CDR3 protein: CASSNRGQFSYEQYF

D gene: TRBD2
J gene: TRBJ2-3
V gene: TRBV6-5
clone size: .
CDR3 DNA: TGTGCCAGCAGTTACTCGGGTAGCGGGAGGTTCGCAGATACGCAGTATTTT
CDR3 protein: CASSYSGSGRFADTQYF

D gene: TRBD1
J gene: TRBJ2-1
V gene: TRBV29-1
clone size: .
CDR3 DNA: TGCAGCGTTCCCCGACAGGGGCAGGTTAATGAGCAGTTCTTC
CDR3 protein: CSVPRQGQVNEQFF

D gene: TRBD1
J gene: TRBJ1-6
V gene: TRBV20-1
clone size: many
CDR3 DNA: TGCAGTGCTAGAGACCTAGACACCGGGACAGGGAATTCACCCCTCCACTTT
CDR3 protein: CSARDLDTGTGNSPLHF

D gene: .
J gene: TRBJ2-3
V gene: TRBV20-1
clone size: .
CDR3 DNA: TGCAGTGCGGGCGGGCCGCACAGCACAGATACGCAGTATTTT
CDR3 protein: CSAGGPHSTDTQYF

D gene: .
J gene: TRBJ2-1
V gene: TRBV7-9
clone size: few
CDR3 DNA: TGTGCCAGCAGCCGGGGCGATGAGCAGTTCTTC
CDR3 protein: CASSRGDEQFF

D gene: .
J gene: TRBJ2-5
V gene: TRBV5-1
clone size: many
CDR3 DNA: TGCGCCAGCAGCTTATTAGCGAGCGAGACCCAGTACTTC
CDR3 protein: CASSLLASETQYF

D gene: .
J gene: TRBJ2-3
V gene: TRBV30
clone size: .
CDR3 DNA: TGTGCCTGGAGTAAGGCCGATACGCAGTATTTT
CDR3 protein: CAWSKADTQYF

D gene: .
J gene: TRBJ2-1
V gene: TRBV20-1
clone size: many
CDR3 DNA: TGCAGTGCTTCCTGGACTAAATACAATGAGCAGTTCTTC
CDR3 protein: CSASWTKYNEQFF

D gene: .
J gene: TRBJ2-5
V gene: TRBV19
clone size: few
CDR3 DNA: TGTGCCAGTAGTATAGGGGGTGTGGACGGCTCCCAAGAGACCCAGTACTTC
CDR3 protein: CASSIGGVDGSQETQYF